This passage covers 2 T cell receptor beta chains from one sample sequenced in a study of blood T cell repertoires in COVID-19. Using immunoSEQ multiplex PCR, the repertoire was profiled, and TCRdb retains in-frame clones only, with some absent. The table shows roughly 55,000 clones, with more than 70% occurring only once. Material for sequencing was peripheral blood. These receptor sequences come from a man in his 70s with active COVID-19.

The rearrangement uses TRBV6-5 and TRBJ1-3, with 7 nucleotides matching TRBD1. Germline V gene sequence: CDR1 MNHEY, CDR2 SVGAGI. The CDR3 consists of 16 residues. V lost 2 bases and J lost 3; bases outside the gene matches: 7. The CDR3 is CASSYLAGGSGNTIYF. CDR3 nucleotides: TGTGCCAGCAGTTACCTGGCAGGGGGAAGTGGAAACACCATATATTTT.

V gene TRBV4-3 combines with J gene TRBJ2-7; D unresolved. The ends were cut back, 1 base at V and 2 bases at J, with 9 bases in the middle. This CDR3 spans 14 amino acids. Per the germline V gene, CDR1 is LGHNA and CDR2 is YSLEER. The CDR3 sequence: CASSQGTNTYEQYF. The CDR3 DNA follows: TGCGCCAGCAGCCAAGGTACCAACACCTACGAGCAGTACTTC.